The 20 T cell receptor beta chains below were found in one sample sequenced in a study of CD8+ T cells in alopecia areata. The sample's treatment: oral pan-JAK inhibitor, 5-10 mg twice daily. Isolated RNA was reverse transcribed into cDNA used as the sequencing template. TCRdb's table, derived via immunoSEQ multiplex PCR, lists solely in-frame clones and lacks some. This table has about 94,000 clones, 60% to 80% appearing once. The sequencing used CD8+ T cells sorted from blood, collected at week 44, from a patient treated with tofacitinib. All receptors come from a human donor with alopecia areata.

V is TRBV10-3 and J is TRBJ2-7, with 10 positions matching TRBD1. J gave up 6 bases and V 4 bases, and 0 bases lay outside the gene matches. This CDR3 is built from 12 residues. The germline V gene has CDR1 ENHRY and CDR2 SYGVKD. The CDR3 sequence: CAISGQGAEQYF. The CDR3 nucleotides read TGTGCCATCAGTGGACAGGGGGCCGAGCAGTACTTC.

The V gene is TRBV4-1, the J gene TRBJ2-1, with D hard to call. With 0 bases removed from V and 9 bases from J, the gap between germline ends came to 9 bases. The CDR3 extends over 13 amino acids. Germline loops: CDR1 MGHRA, CDR2 YSYEKL. CDR3 loop: CASSQDYGGEQFF. CDR3 DNA: TGCGCCAGCAGCCAAGATTACGGTGGTGAGCAGTTCTTC.

The CDR3 loop reads CATSRDVGTEFGDTQYF. For the CDR3, the DNA is TGTGCCACCAGCAGAGATGTTGGGACAGAGTTTGGAGATACGCAGTATTTT. J is TRBJ2-3 and V is TRBV15, with TRBD1 identical over 7 bases. Unmatched junction bases numbered 11, after V lost 0 bases and J lost 5 bases. The CDR3 sequence is 17 residues long. Per germline, CDR1 LNHNV and CDR2 YYDKDF (reference sequence).

The chain employs TRBV11-2 and TRBJ2-7; the D is unclear. The germline V gene has CDR1 SGHAT and CDR2 FQNNGV. The CDR3 is made up of 12 amino acids. V was clipped by 2 bases and J by 0 bases, with 2 bases between them. The CDR3, as DNA: TGTGCCAGCAGCTTAAGCTCCTACGAGCAGTACTTC. It yields the protein CASSLSSYEQYF.

There are a few counts of this clone. The CDR3 region has the DNA TGTGCCAGCAGCTTAGACGAGAGGGGCGATGAAGATACGCAGTATTTT. It specifies CASSLDERGDEDTQYF. The rearrangement links TRBV7-9 to TRBJ2-3; TRBD1 or TRBD2 may be the D gene (5 bases each). Germline CDR1 is SEHNR and CDR2 is FQNEAQ (reference sequence). Trimming cost V 1 base and J 5 bases, with 16 bases left between them. The CDR3 sequence is 16 residues long.

This clone has a handful of counts. The rearrangement uses TRBV28 and TRBJ2-3; D might be TRBD1 or TRBD2, each matching 5 bases. Trimming took 1 base from V and 1 from J, leaving 12 bases between them. This CDR3 is 16 amino acids long. Germline-derived CDR1 and CDR2 are MDHEN and SYDVKM. CDR3 nucleotides: TGTGCCAGCAGTTTATCGGGGCTAGGGGGCACAGATACGCAGTATTTT. It specifies CASSLSGLGGTDTQYF.

The chain has TRBV7-8 and TRBJ2-6; a possible D gene is TRBD1 (5 bases). Trimming left V 3 bases short and J 2 bases short, with 11 bases between. The CDR3 length is 16 residues. CDR1 is SGHVS, CDR2 FQNEAQ, per germline. CDR3: CASSFHRTPGANVLTF. The CDR3 nucleotides read TGTGCCAGCAGCTTTCACAGGACCCCTGGGGCCAACGTCCTGACTTTC.

There are a few counts of this clone. V is TRBV29-1 and J is TRBJ2-7, with D possibly TRBD2 on 6 matching bases. The CDR3 has 13 amino acids. CDR1 is SQVTM, CDR2 ANQGSEA, per germline. V was clipped by 7 bases and J by 0 bases, with 13 bases between them. The CDR3 spells CSGREESSYEQYF. In nucleotides, the CDR3 is TGCAGCGGCAGGGAGGAGTCCTCCTACGAGCAGTACTTC.

The genes are TRBV27 and TRBJ2-2; 7 positions agree with TRBD1. The CDR3 sequence is 14 residues long. J lost 7 bases, V lost 8 bases, and 10 bases had no gene match. Germline CDR1 MNHEY, CDR2 SMNVEV (reference sequence). The DNA of the CDR3 is TGTGCCAGCGGGATCCAGGGGGTACTCGGGGAGCTGTTTTTT. This encodes CASGIQGVLGELFF.

The DNA of the CDR3 is TGTGCCAGCAGCTTAGTTTTGGGTGGGACAGGGGTATTGAACACTGAAGCTTTCTTT. Translating gives CASSLVLGGTGVLNTEAFF. The rearrangement links TRBV7-8 to TRBJ1-1; 10 positions agree with TRBD1. The germline CDR1 and CDR2 sequences are SGHVS and FQNEAQ. The V segment lost 1 base and the J segment 0 bases; nucleotides outside the gene matches: 11. The CDR3 has 19 residues. The full variable domain, rest sourced from reference TRBV7-8 and TRBJ1-1, is GAGVSQSPRYKVAKRGQDVALRCDPISGHVSLFWYQQALGQGPEFLTYFQNEAQLDKSGLPSDRFFAERPEGSVSTLKIQRTQQEDSAVYLCASSLVLGGTGVLNTEAFFGQGTRLTVV.

This clone occurred a few times. The V gene is TRBV5-1, the J gene TRBJ2-7, with TRBD1 matching over 9 bases. The length of the CDR3 is 15 residues. V gave up 4 bases and J gave up 1 base; unmatched junction bases: 6. Germline loops: CDR1 SGHRS, CDR2 YFSETQ. The DNA for the CDR3 is TGCGCCAGCAGCCCGGGACAGGGCCCATCCTACGAGCAGTACTTC. Protein sequence: CASSPGQGPSYEQYF. Combining the CDR3 with reference TRBV5-1 and TRBJ2-7 gives the whole variable domain KAGVTQTPRYLIKTRGQQVTLSCSPISGHRSVSWYQQTPGQGLQFLFEYFSETQRNKGNFPGRFSGRQFSNSRSEMNVSTLELGDSALYLCASSPGQGPSYEQYFGPGTRLTVT.

This clone has just a few counts. The chain uses TRBV12-5 and TRBJ1-1, with D perhaps matching TRBD1 (5 bases). CDR3 length: 12 residues. Germline loops: CDR1 LGHNT, CDR2 FRNRAP. V lost 5 bases and J lost 8, with 12 bases in between. CDR3: CASGTEGREAFF. CDR3 sequence (DNA): TGTGCTAGTGGTACGGAGGGGAGGGAAGCTTTCTTT.

This chain connects TRBV9 to TRBJ1-2, with no clear D. The CDR3 contains 14 residues. The V and J ends lost 0 bases and 2 bases respectively, with 8 bases between them. The germline CDR1 and CDR2 sequences are SGDLS and YYNGEE. The CDR3 region is CASSVGDPNYGYTF. In DNA, the CDR3 is TGTGCCAGCAGCGTAGGCGACCCGAACTATGGCTACACCTTC.

The V and J genes are TRBV4-3 and TRBJ1-1; D perhaps matches TRBD1 (5 bases). Deletions cut 3 bases from V and 7 bases from J, with 18 bases between. The CDR3 is 15 amino acids. The germline CDR1 and CDR2 sequences are LGHNA and YSLEER. CDR3 bases: TGCGCCAGCAGCCATGAATCATCAGGGTTGTATGAAGCTTTCTTT. Translation gives CASSHESSGLYEAFF.

This clone was recorded once. DNA of the CDR3: TGTGCCACCAGCAGAGATAGAGGAGGGAAAGAGCAGTACTTC. This codes for CATSRDRGGKEQYF. The chain has TRBV15 and TRBJ2-7; maybe TRBD2 (6 bases). The length of the CDR3 is 14 residues. V shed 0 bases and J shed 7 bases, with 13 bases lying between them. CDR1 LNHNV and CDR2 YYDKDF come from the germline V gene (reference sequence).

V is TRBV12-5 and J is TRBJ2-2; D is uncertain. The CDR3 loop spans 15 amino acids. Germline lookup yields CDR1 LGHNT and CDR2 FRNRAP. Trimming took 4 bases from V and 0 from J, leaving 9 bases between them. CDR3 residues: CASGSWTPNTGELFF. As DNA, the CDR3 is TGTGCTAGTGGTTCCTGGACGCCGAACACCGGGGAGCTGTTTTTT. The variable domain in full, completed from reference TRBV12-5 and TRBJ2-2, reads DARVTQTPRHKVTEMGQEVTMRCQPILGHNTVFWYRQTMMQGLELLAYFRNRAPLDDSGMPKDRFSAEMPDATLATLKIQPSEPRDSAVYFCASGSWTPNTGELFFGEGSRLTVL.

The chain employs TRBV6-5 and TRBJ1-1, with D perhaps matching TRBD1 (5 bases). The CDR3 extends over 14 amino acids. Germline V gives CDR1 MNHEY, CDR2 SVGAGI. Trimming stripped 5 bases from V and 5 bases from J, with 15 bases between. The CDR3 loop reads CASSQGLLSTEAFF. The CDR3 DNA reads as TGTGCCAGCAGTCAGGGACTTCTCTCGACTGAAGCTTTCTTT.

This chain connects TRBV4-3 to TRBJ1-2; D not certain. V was pared by 0 bases and J by 2 bases, with 4 bases between. Germline V gives CDR1 LGHNA, CDR2 YSLEER. This CDR3 is 13 amino acids long. CDR3 residues: CASSQDGNYGYTF. In DNA, the CDR3 is TGCGCCAGCAGCCAAGACGGGAACTATGGCTACACCTTC.

This clone was counted at least ten times. The chain is built from TRBV7-7 and TRBJ2-5; TRBD1 is a possible D gene (6 bases). V gave up 2 bases and J gave up 2 bases, with 9 bases separating them. Germline lookup yields CDR1 SSHAT and CDR2 FNYEAQ (reference sequence). The CDR3 is 14 amino acids. In nucleotides, the CDR3 is TGTGCCAGCAGCTTAAGGGGGTCTCAAGAGACCCAGTACTTC. Amino acid sequence: CASSLRGSQETQYF.

This clone was observed a few times. The same CDR3 can be traced to other DNA sequences in this sample. The rearrangement joins TRBV5-1 to TRBJ2-7; D remains ambiguous. The CDR3 is 11 amino acids. The germline CDR1 and CDR2 sequences are SGHRS and YFSETQ. The V and J ends lost 3 bases and 4 bases respectively, with 5 bases between them. For the CDR3, the DNA is TGCGCCAGCAGCTCCGGATACGAGCAGTACTTC. It is translated as CASSSGYEQYF.